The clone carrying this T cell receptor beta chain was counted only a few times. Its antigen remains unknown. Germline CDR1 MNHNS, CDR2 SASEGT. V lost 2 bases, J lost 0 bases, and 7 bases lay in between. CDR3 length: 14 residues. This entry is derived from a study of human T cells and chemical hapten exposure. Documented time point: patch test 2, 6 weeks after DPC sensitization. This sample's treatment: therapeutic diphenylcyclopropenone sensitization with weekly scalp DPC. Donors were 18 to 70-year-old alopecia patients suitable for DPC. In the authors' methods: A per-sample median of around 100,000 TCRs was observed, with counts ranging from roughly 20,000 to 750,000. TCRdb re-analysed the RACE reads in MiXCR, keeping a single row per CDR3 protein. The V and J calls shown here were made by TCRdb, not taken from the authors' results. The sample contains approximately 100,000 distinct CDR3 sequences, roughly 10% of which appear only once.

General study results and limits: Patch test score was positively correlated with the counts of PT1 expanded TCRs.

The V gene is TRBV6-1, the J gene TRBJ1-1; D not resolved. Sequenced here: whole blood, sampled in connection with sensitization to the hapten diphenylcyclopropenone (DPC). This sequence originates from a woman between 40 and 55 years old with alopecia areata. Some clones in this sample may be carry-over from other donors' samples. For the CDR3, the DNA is TGTGCCAGCAGTGAATACAGACTGAACACTGAAGCTTTCTTT. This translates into CASSEYRLNTEAFF.